This entry concerns a single TCR beta chain. The data originate from a study of blood T cell repertoires in COVID-19. At the level of the study: From the United States, Italy and Spain came samples of acute and convalescent COVID-19. The cDNA or gDNA used as material had been derived from T cells, B-cell-depleted T cells, or PBMCs.

Per the original data handling: Reference gene primer amplification gave nucleated cell count estimates. Measured with immunoSEQ multiplex PCR; TCRdb has only the in-frame clones, and not every one. D and trimming were read from the DNA, whereas the V and J calls and clone size are those reported in that table. Of more than 65,000 clones in the sample, roughly 85% are singletons; the top ten hold roughly 5.6%. The V gene's germline CDR1 is DFQATT and CDR2 SNEGSKA (reference sequence). The length of the CDR3 is 11 residues. V was trimmed by 1 base and J by 6 bases, leaving 7 bases between them. Specimen: peripheral blood. The receptor was isolated from a man aged 80 or over with acute or convalescent COVID-19. This rearrangement joins TRBV20-1 to TRBJ2-7; perhaps TRBD1 as D (6 bases). CDR3 amino acids: CSARAGVEQYF. DNA for the CDR3: TGCAGTGCTAGAGCAGGGGTCGAGCAGTACTTC.